These T cell receptor beta chains were read from a single sample in a study of blood T cell repertoires in COVID-19. Profiling relied on immunoSEQ multiplex PCR, and the TCRdb table lists in-frame clones only, not all of them. This table holds 130,000 to 150,000 clones, roughly nine tenths found once. The specimen sequenced was peripheral blood. Receptor source: a human donor in a cohort sampled during active COVID-19. Both conserved end residues are trimmed from each CDR3. D genes are given only for firm matches.

D gene,J gene,V gene,CDR3 protein
TRBD2,TRBJ2-1,TRBV5-5,ASSSSGTSGYNEQF
TRBD2,TRBJ2-7,TRBV2,ASLTSGFYEQY
-,TRBJ2-7,TRBV18,ASSPPNTAGYEQY
TRBD1,TRBJ1-2,TRBV15,ATSTRTGGNYGYT
-,TRBJ1-5,TRBV19,ASSTGVSNQPQH
-,TRBJ2-1,TRBV3-1/TRBV3-2,ASSQEEPRGGNEQF
-,TRBJ2-7,TRBV5-1,ASRASTVAYEQY
TRBD1,TRBJ1-3,TRBV19,ASEDRATGNTIY
-,TRBJ1-1,TRBV6-6,GASGSDTEAF
-,TRBJ2-1,TRBV3-1/TRBV3-2,ASSPPGGGRNNEQF
TRBD1,TRBJ1-6,TRBV7-2,ASSFRTGGDSPLH
-,TRBJ2-2,TRBV9,ASSVRGSNTGELF
TRBD2,TRBJ2-5,TRBV2,ASNTGTRSSETQY
-,TRBJ1-5,TRBV30,AWARDRNNQPQH
TRBD2,TRBJ2-2,TRBV18,ASSPTSGDFTGELF
TRBD1,TRBJ2-2,TRBV4-2,ASSQDISPDRVRELF
-,TRBJ2-5,TRBV19,ASTLTAFSGETQY
TRBD1,TRBJ2-7,TRBV5-8,ATDRAYGYEQY
-,TRBJ1-5,TRBV3-1/TRBV3-2,ASSPTGQPYSNQPQH
-,TRBJ2-5,TRBV27,ASSFSYGGQETQY
-,TRBJ2-3,TRBV27,ASTGRSSTDTQY
-,TRBJ1-6,TRBV19,ASSTGQFDSPLH
TRBD1,TRBJ1-3,TRBV5-4,ASSLDRGSGNTIY
-,TRBJ2-3,TRBV5-1,ASSLSQVTDTQY
-,TRBJ2-1,TRBV12-5,ASGGSSYNEQF
-,TRBJ2-3,TRBV21-1,ASSTPRQGQREY
-,TRBJ1-5,TRBV6-2/TRBV6-3,ASSYISGSQPQH
-,TRBJ2-7,TRBV7-3,ASSLTGTTYEQY
TRBD1,TRBJ2-5,TRBV25-1,ASEATDRISETQY
-,TRBJ1-1,TRBV25-1,ASRSPGGQTGEAF
TRBD2,TRBJ2-1,TRBV11-2,ASSDIRTGGNEQF
-,TRBJ1-5,TRBV2,ASSVPLDSFNSNQPQH
-,TRBJ2-2,TRBV2,ASQSGQNTGELF
TRBD1,TRBJ2-6,TRBV2,ASSVDRGLGGANVLT
-,TRBJ2-1,TRBV14,ASSPSSSAGSYNEQF
-,TRBJ1-3,TRBV6-5,ASSDSRSGNTIY
TRBD1,TRBJ1-2,TRBV7-9,ASSPTGGAYYGYT
-,TRBJ2-3,TRBV15,ATSRDRYATDTQY
TRBD2,TRBJ2-7,TRBV7-6,ASSLMVAGAYEQY
TRBD1,TRBJ1-5,TRBV10-3,ATTGGQGGFNQPQH
-,TRBJ1-4,TRBV19,ASSIMAATNEKLF
TRBD2,TRBJ2-3,TRBV7-2,ASSLVLTSGGTDTQY
TRBD1,TRBJ1-1,TRBV5-8,ASASGTGGITEAF
-,TRBJ2-5,TRBV9,ASSVGAGAQETQY
-,TRBJ2-7,TRBV7-2,ASSLGHSYYEQY
-,TRBJ2-7,TRBV2,ASSGPEQY
TRBD1,TRBJ2-7,TRBV5-6,ASSLLDRIYEQY
-,TRBJ1-5,TRBV29-1,SVQDRQSNQPQH
-,TRBJ2-7,TRBV19,ASSIDVQVGEQY
-,TRBJ1-1,TRBV7-9,ASSLKGGTEAF
-,TRBJ2-3,TRBV15,ATSAEASNTQY
-,TRBJ1-1,TRBV6-5,ASSYLTEAF
-,TRBJ2-5,TRBV7-8,ASSLGYRGGTKGETQY
-,TRBJ2-6,TRBV19,ASSIGSSGANVLT
-,TRBJ1-2,TRBV12-3/TRBV12-4,ASSGQISYGYT
TRBD1,TRBJ1-2,TRBV5-8,ASSLGGTGGAYGYT
-,TRBJ2-2,TRBV10-3,AIRTGPNTGELF